This T cell receptor (beta chain) was captured by sequencing in a study of blood T cell repertoires in COVID-19. Study overall: Acute and convalescent COVID-19 specimens originated in the United States, Italy and Spain.

As originally analysed: Researchers report that nucleated cell counts were estimated from reference gene primer amplification. TCRdb's copy holds only in-frame clones and misses some; the assay was immunoSEQ multiplex PCR. Clonal size and the V and J genes are those of that table, whereas D and trimming came from the DNA. This table holds around 89,000 clones, about nine tenths found once. The CDR3 runs 14 residues. V gave up 7 bases and J gave up 5 bases; unmatched junction bases: 5. Germline V CDR1 and CDR2: MNHEY, SVGAGI. This rearrangement joins TRBV6-5 to TRBJ1-1; TRBD1 aligns across 12 bases. The clonotype originates from a man in his forties or fifties with acute or convalescent COVID-19. Specimen: peripheral blood. The CDR3 DNA is TGTGCCAGCAACCGGGACAGGGGGCTGACTGAAGCTTTCTTT. Translation gives CASNRDRGLTEAFF.